The present T cell receptor beta chain was sequenced within a study of a mutant IDH1 vaccine in newly diagnosed glioma. For the study at large: Commencement of vaccination occurred 4-6 weeks following radiotherapy alone, or concurrently with temozolomide cycles. Previous treatment comprised radiotherapy, temozolomide, or both, mostly both. Study observations and caveats: Alterations occurring in top peripheral T cell clonotypes seemed unrelated to pseudoprogression.

Time point specified: week 23, last vaccination. The study gave 300 ug of mutant IDH1 20-mer peptide per vaccine dose, with topical imiquimod. Notes on this clone: What it binds is not known.

Germline loops: CDR1 MDHEN, CDR2 SYDVKM. Trimming cost V 4 bases and J 4 bases; bases outside gene matches: 12. The CDR3 length is 16 residues. Assay used: immunoSEQ multiplex PCR; TCRdb lists only in-frame clones, some missing. The profile shows just under 45,000 clones, approximately 90% of them singletons. Sequences were derived from PBMCs, sampled from a glioma patient whose treatment included an IDH1 peptide vaccine. The gene calls are TRBV28 and TRBJ2-5, with 7 bases aligning to TRBD1. This TCR derives from a man aged 50 to 59 with glioma. The CDR3 DNA reads as TGTGCCAGCAGTTCCCACAGGGGAACCTTGAGAGAGACCCAGTACTTC. Its translation: CASSSHRGTLRETQYF.